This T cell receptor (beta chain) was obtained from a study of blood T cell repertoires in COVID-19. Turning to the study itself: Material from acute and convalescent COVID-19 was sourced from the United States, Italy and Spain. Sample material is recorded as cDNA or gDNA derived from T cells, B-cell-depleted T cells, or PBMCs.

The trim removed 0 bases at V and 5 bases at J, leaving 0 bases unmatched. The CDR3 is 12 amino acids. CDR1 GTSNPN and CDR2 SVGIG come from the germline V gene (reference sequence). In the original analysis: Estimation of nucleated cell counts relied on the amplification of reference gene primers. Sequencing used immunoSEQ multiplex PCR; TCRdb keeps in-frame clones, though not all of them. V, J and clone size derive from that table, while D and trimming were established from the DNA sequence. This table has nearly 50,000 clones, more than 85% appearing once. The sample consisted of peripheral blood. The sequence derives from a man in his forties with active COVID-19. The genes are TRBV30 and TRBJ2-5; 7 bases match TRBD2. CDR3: CAWSVGGETQYF. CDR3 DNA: TGTGCCTGGAGTGTGGGGGGGGAGACCCAGTACTTC.